This passage covers 19 T cell receptor beta chains from one sample sequenced in a study of blood T cell repertoires in COVID-19. The repertoire was sequenced with immunoSEQ multiplex PCR; TCRdb's copy has only in-frame clones and lacks some. This repertoire shows 150,000 to 200,000 clones, about nine tenths found once; its top ten account for 1.5% to 2%. What was sequenced was peripheral blood. Receptor source: a young man who had recovered from COVID-19.

The chain joins TRBV5-8 to TRBJ2-7; tentative D call: TRBD2 (5 bases). The CDR3 is 16 amino acids. Germline CDR1 reads SGHTS; CDR2 reads YDEGEE. The ends were cut back, 4 bases at V and 4 bases at J, with 21 bases in the middle. The CDR3 spells CASSPPTTGILYEQYF. DNA for the CDR3: TGTGCCAGCAGCCCCCCCACAACGGGGATTTTATACGAGCAGTACTTC. The full variable domain, in which reference TRBV5-8 and TRBJ2-7 provide the parts outside the CDR3, is EAGVTQSPTHLIKTRGQQATLRCSPISGHTSVYWYQQALGLGLQFLLWYDEGEERNRGNFPPRFSGRQFPNYSSELNVNALELEDSALYLCASSPPTTGILYEQYFGPGTRLTVT.

J is TRBJ2-3 and V is TRBV6-5; the match to TRBD1 covers 7 bases. The CDR3 is 14 residues long. Germline-derived CDR1 and CDR2 are MNHEY and SVGAGI. Unmatched junction bases numbered 2, after V lost 2 bases and J lost 3 bases. The CDR3 DNA reads as TGTGCCAGCAGTTACAACAGGGGTACAGATACGCAGTATTTT. It translates to CASSYNRGTDTQYF.

This chain uses TRBV6-5 with TRBJ2-7; 8 bases agree with TRBD1. Germline-derived CDR1 and CDR2 are MNHEY and SVGAGI. This CDR3 contains 15 residues. Losses at the gene ends were 5 bases for V and 2 bases for J; bases not matched to a gene: 8. The DNA of the CDR3 is TGTGCCAGCAGTCCAGGGGGCACCCTTCCCTACGAGCAGTACTTC. This translates into CASSPGGTLPYEQYF.

The V and J genes are TRBV29-1 and TRBJ2-1; D is unclear. Germline assignment: CDR1 SQVTM and CDR2 ANQGSEA. Deletions cut 3 bases from V and 4 bases from J, with 4 bases between. The CDR3 sequence is 11 residues long. The chain's CDR3 is CSVDQYNEQFF. CDR3 in DNA: TGCAGCGTTGACCAGTACAATGAGCAGTTCTTC.

This clone was counted a single time. This sequence joins TRBV10-3 and TRBJ1-2; 7 bases match TRBD1. Germline trimming cut 3 bases from V and 6 bases from J; bases unmatched to any gene: 7. CDR1 ENHRY and CDR2 SYGVKD come from the germline V gene. This CDR3 spans 14 amino acids. As DNA, the CDR3 is TGTGCCATCAGTGAACTTCAGGGGGAAGATGGCTACACCTTC. Its translation is CAISELQGEDGYTF.

The chain is built from TRBV3-1 (or the pseudogene TRBV3-2) and TRBJ2-7; D perhaps matches TRBD1 (5 bases). The germline gives CDR1 LGHDT, CDR2 YNNKEL (reference sequence). The CDR3 has 13 residues. V lost 4 bases and J 2 bases, leaving 9 bases between the germline ends. Here the CDR3 DNA reads TGTGCCAGCAGCCTTCAAGGGGCCTACGAGCAGTACTTC. It translates to CASSLQGAYEQYF.

The rearrangement links TRBV5-1 to TRBJ2-1; no clear D gene. Germline-derived CDR1 and CDR2 are SGHRS and YFSETQ. This CDR3 spans 12 amino acids. Trimming left V 4 bases short and J 9 bases short, with 11 bases between. The CDR3 sequence: CASSRDSGEQFF. For the CDR3, the DNA is TGCGCCAGCAGCCGAGACTCTGGTGAGCAGTTCTTC.

The rearrangement joins TRBV5-1 to TRBJ2-2, with 10 bases identical to TRBD1. This CDR3 region has 14 residues. Looked up from germline, CDR1 is SGHRS and CDR2 is YFSETQ. V shed 0 bases, J shed 9 bases, and the junction held 2 bases outside the gene matches. In DNA form, the CDR3 reads TGCGCCAGCAGCTTGGGACAGGGGGCCCGGGAGCTGTTTTTT. Residues: CASSLGQGARELFF.

This chain connects TRBV6-1 to TRBJ1-3; D is ambiguous. The CDR3 length is 15 residues. Trimming took off 1 base at V and 2 bases at J, with 9 bases between the two ends. Germline CDR1 reads MNHNS; CDR2 reads SASEGT. CDR3 in DNA: TGTGCCAGCAGTGAAGACAAGGGAGCTGGAAACACCATATATTTT. Amino acids: CASSEDKGAGNTIYF.

This chain connects TRBV3-1 (or the pseudogene TRBV3-2) to TRBJ2-2; a possible D gene is TRBD2 (6 bases). The V gene lost 2 bases and the J gene lost 7 bases, with 8 bases spanning the gap. In germline, CDR1 is LGHDT, CDR2 YNNKEL (reference sequence). The CDR3 has 13 residues. This CDR3 is CASSQLAIGELFF. As DNA, the CDR3 is TGTGCCAGCAGCCAACTAGCGATCGGGGAGCTGTTTTTT.

V gene TRBV14 combines with J gene TRBJ1-1, with D tentatively TRBD1 (5 bases). The CDR3 has 14 amino acids. Trimming left V 4 bases short and J 4 bases short, with 13 bases between. Germline CDR1 is SGHDN and CDR2 is FVKESK. For the CDR3, the DNA is TGTGCCAGCAGCCGTTCCAGGGAAGCCACTGAAGCTTTCTTT. The encoded protein is CASSRSREATEAFF.

This rearrangement joins TRBV9 to TRBJ2-3, with 9 bases matching TRBD1. V lost 5 bases, J lost 0 bases, and 10 bases stayed unmatched. Germline CDR1 is SGDLS and CDR2 is YYNGEE. CDR3 length: 17 amino acids. CDR3 in DNA: TGTGCCAGCAGTTATACAGGGGGCTTGGCGAGCACAGATACGCAGTATTTT. Encoded protein: CASSYTGGLASTDTQYF.

This clone was observed a few times. The gene calls are TRBV4-1 and TRBJ1-2; no clear D gene. Germline V gene sequence: CDR1 MGHRA, CDR2 YSYEKL. Trimming removed 1 base at V and 4 bases at J, with 7 bases between. The CDR3 has 13 amino acids. The CDR3 sequence: CASSQAAGYGYTF. The CDR3 DNA sequence: TGCGCCAGCAGCCAAGCAGCGGGCTATGGCTACACCTTC.

This chain uses TRBV5-1 with TRBJ2-4; 7 bases match TRBD2. Germline V lookup: CDR1 SGHRS, CDR2 YFSETQ. This CDR3 contains 16 residues. V lost 4 bases and J lost 5; bases outside the gene matches: 12. The CDR3 sequence: CASSLAASSHENIQYF. CDR3 sequence (DNA): TGCGCCAGCAGCCTAGCGGCGAGCTCGCACGAAAACATTCAGTACTTC.

The chain couples TRBV6-5 to TRBJ2-3, with a tentative D call TRBD2 (6 bases). CDR3 length: 15 amino acids. V lost 5 bases and J 5 bases, leaving 17 bases between the germline ends. Germline values: CDR1 MNHEY, CDR2 SVGAGI. The CDR3 here is CASSSPNRGKDTQYF. CDR3 nucleotide sequence: TGTGCCAGCAGTAGCCCCAATCGGGGGAAAGATACGCAGTATTTT.

In DNA form, the CDR3 reads TGCAGTGCTAACGACATCTATGGCTACACCTTC. Its protein is CSANDIYGYTF. This chain joins TRBV20-1 and TRBJ1-2; D uncertain. The CDR3 spans 11 residues. V was trimmed by 4 bases and J by 4 bases, leaving 7 bases between them. Germline loops: CDR1 DFQATT, CDR2 SNEGSKA (reference sequence).

The CDR3 DNA follows: TGTGCCAGCAGCTTTTACCGGAGTGGGGAGCAGTACTTC. The encoded protein is CASSFYRSGEQYF. The chain employs TRBV11-2 and TRBJ2-7, with no clear D. The germline gives CDR1 SGHAT, CDR2 FQNNGV. V lost 3 bases and J lost 7, with 13 bases in between. The CDR3 length is 13 residues.

The chain couples TRBV9 to TRBJ2-3; no clear D gene. The ends were cut back, 4 bases at V and 4 bases at J, with 4 bases in the middle. CDR1 and CDR2 (germline): SGDLS, YYNGEE. There are 11 residues in the CDR3. Here the CDR3 reads CASSSSDTQYF. The CDR3 DNA is TGTGCCAGCAGCTCCTCAGATACGCAGTATTTT.

DNA for the CDR3: TGTGCCAGCAGCTTAGGCGGCCAGGGTGTGGATACGCAGTATTTT. Residues: CASSLGGQGVDTQYF. The V and J genes are TRBV11-3 and TRBJ2-3; weak D call: TRBD1 (5 bases). This CDR3 contains 15 residues. Germline V gene sequence: CDR1 SGHNT, CDR2 YENEEA. Trimming took off 1 base at V and 6 bases at J, with 14 bases between the two ends.